The rows below give T cell receptor beta chains drawn from one sample of a study of control samples from healthy donors and cancer patients. Some clones are missing from TCRdb's copy, which holds only in-frame ones; the method was immunoSEQ multiplex PCR. The sample lists 100,000 to 150,000 clones, roughly 95% seen once, with around 3.6% in the top ten. Sequencing was done on a sample of blood. Source of these receptors: a man younger than 40 in good health. Each CDR3 is given with its conserved first and last residue.

>TRBJ2-7|15|TRBV7-9
CASSFPYQGSYEQYF
>TRBJ1-1|12|TRBV10-2
CASRQGITEAFF
>TRBJ1-4|15|TRBV11-2
CASRAGPRQNEKLFF
>TRBJ1-5|13|TRBV4-3
CASSQDPGMPQHF
>TRBJ1-2|12|TRBV30
CAWADGIYGYTF
>TRBJ1-1|13|TRBV28
CASLGGLNTEAFF
>TRBJ1-5|12|TRBV7-9
CASSLVGQPQHF
>TRBJ1-3|14|TRBV29-1
CSVEVPGYGNTIYF
>TRBJ2-3|15|TRBV21-1
CASSKVASGVDTQYF
>TRBJ2-6|18|TRBV7-8
CASSPTRRGLAGANVLTF
>TRBJ2-1|16|TRBV5-8
CASDPERGSSYNEQFF
>TRBJ2-3|16|TRBV18
CASSPMGAGNPDTQYF
>TRBJ1-3|15|TRBV7-2
CASSLVVGSRNTIYF
>TRBJ2-1|18|TRBV12-5
CASGLTSAGTGGGNEQFF
>TRBJ1-5|11|TRBV12-5
CASGSNQPQHF
>TRBJ1-4|14|TRBV25-1
CASSDSGAGEKLFF
>TRBJ1-4|13|TRBV12-3/TRBV12-4
CASSFRTEEKLFF
>TRBJ2-1|18|TRBV7-2
CASSLWPLSSGAYNEQFF
>TRBJ2-5|16|TRBV3-1/TRBV3-2
CASSPGGSGGPETQYF
>TRBJ2-4|14|TRBV11-2
CASSPPGSLNIQYF
>TRBJ2-5|15|TRBV5-4
CASSSGVTVQETQYF
>TRBJ2-1|16|TRBV5-5
CASSWSGGASGNEQFF
>TRBJ2-7|15|TRBV5-6
CASSPGGLPSYEQYF
>TRBJ1-1|18|TRBV27
CASRPDRGTRWEMPEAFF
>TRBJ2-5|15|TRBV9
CASSVGLAGVETQYF
>TRBJ2-2|14|TRBV6-2/TRBV6-3
CASSYPGGTGELFF
>TRBJ1-3|16|TRBV11-2
CASSPRGIWSGNTIYF
>TRBJ1-1|12|TRBV7-9
CASSLKSTEAFF
>TRBJ2-3|15|TRBV6-4
CASSDGGGDTDTQYF
>TRBJ2-5|14|TRBV4-1
CASSPQGRRETQYF
>TRBJ1-3|19|TRBV7-2
CASSFAAGGTSNSGNTIYF
>TRBJ2-1|19|TRBV19
CASSISGTGFTGFYNEQFF
>TRBJ1-6|15|TRBV28
CASSLRSGYNSPLHF
>TRBJ2-2|14|TRBV5-5
CASSLGVKAGELFF
>TRBJ2-7|16|TRBV18
CASSPLSAGISYEQYF
>TRBJ1-2|16|TRBV9
CASSGPGGRSNYGYTF
>TRBJ2-5|15|TRBV5-1
CASSLGRTSRETQYF
>TRBJ1-1|14|TRBV7-9
CASSLGQGNTEAFF
>TRBJ2-1|11|TRBV10-3
CAISWGTEQFF
>TRBJ2-1|15|TRBV3-1/TRBV3-2
CASSPSGGSYNEQFF
>TRBJ1-3|13|TRBV7-2
CASLTGFGNTIYF
>TRBJ1-6|14|TRBV19
CASRKDREESPLHF
>TRBJ1-1|13|TRBV27
CASSLITGAEAFF
>TRBJ1-1|14|TRBV7-2
CASSLAPTNTEAFF
>TRBJ2-1|18|TRBV4-1
CASSPNKGGSGANNEQFF
>TRBJ1-2|13|TRBV19
CASTRSGVSGYTF
>TRBJ1-3|12|TRBV15
CATSRVGTTIYF
>TRBJ1-6|14|TRBV5-6
CASSTGTVNSPLHF
>TRBJ2-7|17|TRBV27
CASSLRGQGPRGYEQYF
>TRBJ1-5|13|TRBV29-1
CSVGDRTRQPQHF
>TRBJ2-2|14|TRBV7-2
CASRDRGNTGELFF
>TRBJ1-2|13|TRBV7-2
CASSSQGNYGYTF
>TRBJ2-7|13|TRBV10-3
CATTGTGLYEQYF
>TRBJ1-1|14|TRBV4-1
CASSHEGRNTEAFF
>TRBJ1-4|15|TRBV5-1
CASSPRTGENEKLFF
>TRBJ1-5|14|TRBV5-1
CASSLVQGNQPQHF
>TRBJ2-5|15|TRBV15
CATSRVAVGQETQYF
>TRBJ2-7|15|TRBV19
CASSILSDAAYEQYF
>TRBJ2-2|13|TRBV7-6
CASSLGYTGELFF